Below are 24 T cell receptor beta chains sequenced from a single sample in a study of cytomegalovirus exposure and HLA in healthy donors (dated by TCRdb to about 2017). Library preparation was by the immunoSEQ multiplex PCR assay. The multiplex PCR relied on a mix of 60 forward primers for TCR Vbeta segments and 13 reverse primers for TCR Jbeta segments. The clones in this table, taken by TCRdb from immuneACCESS, are in-frame only. Not every clone is retained; where verified, under half of the shortfall comes from an unresolved V gene, and the cause of the rest is unknown. The sample data list about 160,000 clones, and around 82% of these were observed just once. About 10% of the sample rests with the top ten. The sequenced sample was PBMCs. Every receptor here comes from a man aged 45 to 65 in good health and CMV-seropositive.

The chain recombines TRBV19 with TRBJ1-2; 7 bases match TRBD1. The germline V gene encodes CDR1 LNHDA and CDR2 SQIVND (reference sequence). This CDR3 is 17 amino acids long. J gave up 4 bases and V 3 bases, and 14 bases lay outside the gene matches. CDR3 loop: CASSMSWRGTVLYGYTF. CDR3 bases: TGTGCCAGTAGTATGTCATGGAGGGGGACAGTCCTCTATGGCTACACCTTC.

The genes are TRBV4-3 and TRBJ1-1; the D gene is possibly TRBD1 (6 bases). The V end was cut by 0 bases, the J end by 1 base, with 9 bases between. This CDR3 region has 15 residues. The germline V gene has CDR1 LGHNA and CDR2 YSLEER. The CDR3 protein is CASSQEVRGNTEAFF. CDR3 coding DNA: TGCGCCAGCAGCCAAGAGGTCAGGGGGAACACTGAAGCTTTCTTT.

On this clone: One junction end disagrees with the germline gene, perhaps due to a read error. The chain joins TRBV6-6 to TRBJ1-3; no clear D gene. This CDR3 spans 15 amino acids. The germline gives CDR1 MNHNY, CDR2 SVGAGI (reference sequence). CDR3 bases: TGTGCCGGCAGTTACTCGACCCGGGTTAGAAACACCATATATTTT. Translation gives CAGSYSTRVRNTIYF.

The chain links TRBV28 to TRBJ1-4; D remains ambiguous. V was shortened by 2 bases and J by 3 bases, with 10 bases between the two germline ends. The CDR3 is 15 residues long. Per germline, CDR1 MDHEN and CDR2 SYDVKM. CDR3 in amino acids: CASSLAGVANEKLFF. CDR3 nucleotides: TGTGCCAGCAGTTTAGCGGGAGTAGCTAATGAAAAACTGTTTTTT.

The V call is TRBV7-2, the J call TRBJ1-4; D remains unclear. V shed 1 base and J shed 5 bases, with 11 bases lying between them. Germline CDR1 reads SGHTA; CDR2 reads FQGNSA. CDR3 length equals 15 residues. The CDR3 region has the DNA TGTGCCAGCAGCTTAGATGGGAGGGCGAATGAAAAACTGTTTTTT. The encoded protein is CASSLDGRANEKLFF.

The chain joins TRBV5-8 to TRBJ2-1; 7 bases agree with TRBD1. J lost 0 bases, V lost 4 bases, and 4 bases had no gene match. This CDR3 is 15 amino acids long. From germline, CDR1 is SGHTS and CDR2 YDEGEE. The CDR3 sequence: CASSPRGTSYNEQFF. The CDR3 nucleotides read TGTGCCAGCAGCCCCAGGGGGACCTCCTACAATGAGCAGTTCTTC.

This sequence joins TRBV28 and TRBJ2-7; the match to TRBD1 covers 9 bases. The CDR3 has 13 residues. J gave up 7 bases and V 6 bases, and 7 bases lay outside the gene matches. Germline V gene sequence: CDR1 MDHEN, CDR2 SYDVKM. The CDR3: CASRTGGLEEQYF. CDR3 sequence (DNA): TGTGCCAGCAGAACAGGGGGCCTAGAAGAGCAGTACTTC.

This clone occurred once. The rearrangement joins TRBV5-4 to TRBJ1-6; D is unresolved. V was trimmed by 2 bases and J by 8 bases, leaving 11 bases between them. This CDR3 spans 14 amino acids. CDR1 is SGHNT and CDR2 is YYREEE in the germline V gene (reference sequence). The CDR3 loop is CASSFGRSDSPLHF. The CDR3 DNA sequence: TGTGCCAGCAGCTTCGGGAGGTCGGATTCACCCCTCCACTTT.

This clone was detected a few times. The chain uses TRBV15 and TRBJ2-5; 11 nucleotides match TRBD2. V dropped 0 bases and J dropped 5; count of bases not matched to a gene: 5. Germline V gives CDR1 LNHNV, CDR2 YYDKDF (reference sequence). This CDR3 spans 16 amino acids. The CDR3 reads CATSRDLAGGVETQYF. CDR3 bases: TGTGCCACCAGCAGAGATCTAGCGGGGGGAGTTGAGACCCAGTACTTC.

The chain joins TRBV7-8 to TRBJ2-7; 8 bases line up with TRBD1. The CDR3 has 15 amino acids. The J segment lost 7 bases and the V segment lost 5 bases, leaving 13 bases of the junction unmatched. Germline loops: CDR1 SGHVS, CDR2 FQNEAQ. The CDR3 nucleotides read TGTGCCAGCAGCCCACACAGGGGGACAGGAAAGGAGCAGTACTTC. Protein sequence: CASSPHRGTGKEQYF.

The table lists this clone with a few counts. The gene calls are TRBV6-1 and TRBJ2-7, with a weak D call TRBD1 (5 bases). The germline V and J ends were trimmed by 9 bases and 0 bases, with 15 bases remaining between them. The CDR3 is 14 amino acids. Germline V gene sequence: CDR1 MNHNS, CDR2 SASEGT. The CDR3 nucleotides are TGTGCCAGTACTCAGACAGTTCTCTCCTACGAGCAGTACTTC. Translating gives CASTQTVLSYEQYF.

The V call is TRBV11-2, the J call TRBJ2-1; 11 bases match TRBD2. The trim removed 0 bases at V and 6 bases at J, leaving 7 bases unmatched. The CDR3 loop spans 17 amino acids. The germline V gene has CDR1 SGHAT and CDR2 FQNNGV. CDR3 sequence: CASSLEVWTSGLNEQFF. The CDR3 region has the DNA TGTGCCAGCAGCTTAGAGGTATGGACTAGCGGGCTCAATGAGCAGTTCTTC. Based on the CDR3 plus reference TRBV11-2 and TRBJ2-1, the full variable domain is EAGVAQSPRYKIIEKRQSVAFWCNPISGHATLYWYQQILGQGPKLLIQFQNNGVVDDSQLPKDRFSAERLKGVDSTLKIQPAKLEDSAVYLCASSLEVWTSGLNEQFFGPGTRLTVL.

The chain combines TRBV29-1 with TRBJ1-2; 7 bases are a match to TRBD1. The J segment lost 6 bases and the V segment lost 4 bases, leaving 17 bases of the junction unmatched. Germline loops: CDR1 SQVTM, CDR2 ANQGSEA. The CDR3 consists of 16 residues. CDR3 sequence (DNA): TGCAGCGTTGTGTCCAGACGGGACAGCCGGCGGGATGGCTACACCTTC. Protein product: CSVVSRRDSRRDGYTF.

This chain uses TRBV5-4 with TRBJ1-2; perhaps TRBD1 as D (5 bases). This CDR3 comprises 16 residues. Trimming pared 4 bases from V and 0 bases from J, leaving 16 bases between. In germline, CDR1 is SGHNT, CDR2 YYREEE (reference sequence). This CDR3 is CASSLGQGKPNYGYTF. CDR3 nucleotide sequence: TGTGCCAGCAGCCTGGGGCAGGGAAAGCCTAACTATGGCTACACCTTC.

The CDR3 nucleotides read TGTGCCAGCAGCTTAAGTGGACATCAGTATCAGCCCCAGCATTTT. Its protein is CASSLSGHQYQPQHF. The chain recombines TRBV7-2 with TRBJ1-5; TRBD1 is a possible D gene (5 bases). This CDR3 spans 15 amino acids. V dropped 2 bases and J dropped 5 bases, with 13 bases sitting between them. Germline lookup yields CDR1 SGHTA and CDR2 FQGNSA.

The chain links TRBV7-2 to TRBJ1-5; D call uncertain. Germline assignment: CDR1 SGHTA and CDR2 FQGNSA. There are 13 residues in the CDR3. Trimming took 5 bases from V and 5 from J, leaving 10 bases between them. CDR3 nucleotide sequence: TGTGCCAGCAGCCCCGGGGATCATCAGCCCCAGCATTTT. Residues: CASSPGDHQPQHF.

This chain connects TRBV28 to TRBJ1-1; 7 nucleotides match TRBD1. V was clipped by 9 bases and J by 0 bases; unmatched bases: 4. CDR3 size: 13 residues. Germline V gene lookup returns CDR1 MDHEN and CDR2 SYDVKM. The CDR3 is CASGTDMNTEAFF. CDR3 DNA: TGTGCCAGTGGGACAGACATGAACACTGAAGCTTTCTTT.

The CDR3 loop reads CASSLGPRGQGQETQYF. DNA for the CDR3: TGTGCCAGCAGCCTAGGACCAAGGGGACAGGGACAAGAGACCCAGTACTTC. The chain couples TRBV4-2 to TRBJ2-5; 9 nucleotides align to TRBD1. CDR1 is LGHNA and CDR2 is YNFKEQ in the germline V gene. The CDR3 totals 17 residues. The ends lost 4 bases at V and 2 bases at J; junction bases unmatched: 11.

This clone occurred once. The gene calls are TRBV11-1 and TRBJ1-2, with 9 nucleotides matching TRBD1. This CDR3 comprises 14 residues. J gave up 8 bases and V 0 bases, and 4 bases lay outside the gene matches. Germline CDR1 and CDR2: SGHAT and FQDESV (reference sequence). The CDR3 DNA is TGTGCCAGCAGCTTAGCCGGGACAGGGAACGGCTACACCTTC. It codes for CASSLAGTGNGYTF.

This clone was detected only once. CDR3 nucleotides: TGTGCCAGCAGCGTAACAGCGGGGGGACGCGAGCAGTACTTC. Amino acids: CASSVTAGGREQYF. V is TRBV9 and J is TRBJ2-7; 9 bases agree with TRBD2. CDR1 and CDR2 from the germline V gene are SGDLS and YYNGEE. V gave up 1 base and J gave up 6 bases; unmatched junction bases: 5. This CDR3 is 14 amino acids long.

V gene TRBV20-1 combines with J gene TRBJ2-1; a possible D gene is TRBD2 (7 bases). CDR3 length: 11 amino acids. Trimming shortened V by 7 bases and J by 8 bases, and 12 bases separated the two germline ends. Germline CDR1 and CDR2: DFQATT and SNEGSKA (reference sequence). The CDR3 DNA reads TGCAGTGGGGGGGGGCTTGATGAGCAGTTCTTC. Amino acids: CSGGGLDEQFF.

A single count supports this clone. The chain is built from TRBV25-1 and TRBJ2-7; 10 bases align to TRBD2. This CDR3 is built from 15 residues. The V and J ends lost 6 bases and 2 bases, in that order; junction bases with no gene match: 7. Germline lookup yields CDR1 MGHDK and CDR2 SYGVNS. CDR3 coding DNA: TGTGCCAGCAGCCCCCAAGCGGGAGGGGCCTACGAGCAGTACTTC. Translating it yields CASSPQAGGAYEQYF.

The chain is built from TRBV28 and TRBJ2-6, with D possibly being TRBD1 (6 bases). The CDR3 spans 16 residues. Trimming removed 6 bases at V and 0 bases at J, with 12 bases between. The germline gives CDR1 MDHEN, CDR2 SYDVKM. The chain's CDR3 is CASSSQGNSGANVLTF. The CDR3 DNA sequence: TGTGCCAGCAGCTCACAGGGAAACTCTGGGGCCAACGTCCTGACTTTC.

The genes are TRBV27 and TRBJ1-2; tentative D call: TRBD1 (5 bases). The CDR3 runs to 14 residues. V was clipped by 6 bases and J by 5 bases, with 16 bases between them. CDR1 is MNHEY and CDR2 is SMNVEV in the germline V gene (reference sequence). This chain's CDR3 is CASRRTGEGYGYTF. CDR3 nucleotide sequence: TGTGCCAGCAGGAGGACGGGGGAGGGATATGGCTACACCTTC.